This T cell receptor beta chain was recorded in a study of cytomegalovirus exposure and HLA in healthy donors. Both 60 Vbeta primers and 13 Jbeta primers went into the PCR. The protocol was immunoSEQ multiplex PCR, while the TCRdb copy is restricted to in-frame clones and leaves out a portion. The data contain 150,000 to 200,000 clones, 65% to 80% of them singletons. Germline V gene data show CDR1 as SEHNR and CDR2 as FQNEAQ (reference sequence). CDR3 length: 11 amino acids. This clone showed up just a few times. Mismatch with germline at one junction end may stem from a read error. Sequencing used PBMCs. The chain links TRBV7-9 to TRBJ2-1; D could derive from TRBD1 or TRBD2 (7 bases each). The clonotype was recovered from a woman in her thirties or forties in good health and CMV-seronegative. The CDR3 bases are TGTTCCAGCAGGGGGGGAAATGAGCAGTTCTTC. This codes for CSSRGGNEQFF.